Following are 23 T cell receptor beta chains from one sample sequenced in a study of tumor-infiltrating lymphocytes in localized non-small cell lung cancer. Produced via immunoSEQ multiplex PCR; TCRdb's table is partial and in-frame only. The data contain approximately 8,700 clones, approximately 80% of them singletons. Material for sequencing was uninvolved lung tissue not adjacent to the tumor. These receptors all stem from a human donor with non-small cell lung cancer.

The gene calls are TRBV27 and TRBJ1-1; 7 positions match TRBD1. With 8 bases clipped from V and 4 bases from J, the junction kept 7 bases outside the gene matches. This CDR3 region has 13 residues. Germline-derived CDR1 and CDR2 are MNHEY and SMNVEV (reference sequence). The CDR3 DNA reads TGTGCCAGCTGGACAGGCCGGGGCACTGAAGCTTTCTTT. It codes for CASWTGRGTEAFF.

V usage is TRBV4-2 and J usage is TRBJ2-7; D ambiguous. CDR3 length: 15 residues. The V and J ends lost 0 bases and 1 base respectively, with 10 bases between them. Germline lookup yields CDR1 LGHNA and CDR2 YNFKEQ. The CDR3 protein is CASSQESGISYEQYF. CDR3 coding DNA: TGTGCCAGCAGCCAAGAGTCAGGAATATCCTACGAGCAGTACTTC.

The chain has TRBV7-2 and TRBJ2-7; 7 positions agree with TRBD1. V was pared by 2 bases and J by 1 base, with 2 bases of the junction left unmatched. Germline values: CDR1 SGHTA, CDR2 FQGNSA. The CDR3 length is 14 residues. Here the CDR3 reads CASSLQGQSYEQYF. The CDR3 nucleotides read TGTGCCAGCAGCTTACAGGGACAGTCCTACGAGCAGTACTTC.

The V and J genes are TRBV6-5 and TRBJ2-2; 8 positions agree with TRBD2. The length of the CDR3 is 14 residues. CDR1 is MNHEY and CDR2 is SVGAGI in the germline V gene. V was clipped by 4 bases and J by 6 bases; unmatched bases: 4. CDR3 sequence reads: CASSWAREAGELFF. In DNA form, the CDR3 reads TGTGCCAGCAGTTGGGCGCGGGAGGCCGGGGAGCTGTTTTTT.

The chain links TRBV7-2 to TRBJ2-3, with D tentatively TRBD1 (6 bases). The CDR3 runs to 19 residues. Looked up from germline, CDR1 is SGHTA and CDR2 is FQGNSA. Trimming removed 5 bases at V and 6 bases at J, with 30 bases between. CDR3 nucleotide sequence: TGTGCCAGCAGCCCGGGACACGCCGGACGGCCACCGTGGAGGGATACGCAGTATTTT. Residues: CASSPGHAGRPPWRDTQYF. Using reference TRBV7-2 and TRBJ2-3 for the parts outside the CDR3, the full variable domain is GAGVSQSPSNKVTEKGKDVELRCDPISGHTALYWYRQSLGQGLEFLIYFQGNSAPDKSGLPSDRFSAERTGGSVSTLTIQRTQQEDSAVYLCASSPGHAGRPPWRDTQYFGPGTRLTVL.

The V call is TRBV11-2, the J call TRBJ1-1; 8 nucleotides line up with TRBD1. Germline trimming cut 3 bases from V and 11 bases from J; bases unmatched to any gene: 8. The CDR3 consists of 13 residues. Germline V CDR1 and CDR2: SGHAT, FQNNGV. The CDR3 is CASSFTGQGSAFF. CDR3 nucleotides: TGTGCCAGCAGCTTCACAGGACAGGGATCCGCTTTCTTT.

The chain employs TRBV2 and TRBJ2-1, with D possibly TRBD1 on 6 matching bases. This CDR3 is 15 amino acids long. With 6 bases removed from V and 4 bases from J, the gap between germline ends came to 16 bases. Germline assignment: CDR1 SNHLY and CDR2 FYNNEI. This chain's CDR3 is CASRTTGTLYNEQFF. DNA of the CDR3: TGTGCCAGCAGAACCACAGGGACCCTATACAATGAGCAGTTCTTC.

The chain carries TRBV28 and TRBJ1-3; 7 positions agree with TRBD1. Germline V gives CDR1 MDHEN, CDR2 SYDVKM. The J segment lost 4 bases and the V segment lost 2 bases, leaving 14 bases of the junction unmatched. The CDR3 totals 18 residues. CDR3 region: CASSLGQVGSLKGNTIYF. In DNA, the CDR3 is TGTGCCAGCAGTTTAGGACAGGTGGGATCTTTGAAGGGAAACACCATATATTTT.

This chain uses TRBV7-9 with TRBJ2-7; 9 bases align to TRBD1. Germline-derived CDR1 and CDR2 are SEHNR and FQNEAQ (reference sequence). The CDR3 has 16 residues. With V trimmed by 6 bases and J by 0 bases, 9 bases remained unmatched. This CDR3 is CASSFTGTGFSYEQYF. The DNA for the CDR3 is TGTGCCAGCAGTTTTACCGGGACAGGGTTCTCCTACGAGCAGTACTTC.

J is TRBJ2-7 and V is TRBV7-2; 8 bases line up with TRBD2. The CDR3 loop spans 17 amino acids. V lost 5 bases, J lost 5 bases, and 17 bases stayed unmatched. Germline V gene data show CDR1 as SGHTA and CDR2 as FQGNSA. The CDR3 DNA is TGTGCCAGCAGCATAAACGGGGGGGGGACTAGGCCCCACGAGCAGTACTTC. It codes for CASSINGGGTRPHEQYF.

In its sample, this clone was seen a few times. This chain links TRBV27 with TRBJ1-2; 7 nucleotides line up with TRBD1. V trimming: 7 bases; J trimming: 2 bases; junction bases outside the gene matches: 7. Germline loops: CDR1 MNHEY, CDR2 SMNVEV (reference sequence). The CDR3 runs 14 residues. The CDR3 region is CASTRSTGNYGYTF. Here the CDR3 DNA reads TGTGCCAGCACTCGATCGACAGGGAACTATGGCTACACCTTC.

The rearrangement joins TRBV6-5 to TRBJ2-4; D ambiguous. Trimming left V 4 bases short and J 0 bases short, with 13 bases between. The germline CDR1 and CDR2 sequences are MNHEY and SVGAGI. This CDR3 comprises 16 residues. CDR3 amino acids: CASSWTLSLAKNIQYF. The CDR3 region has the DNA TGTGCCAGCAGTTGGACCCTCAGCTTAGCCAAAAACATTCAGTACTTC.

This chain links TRBV13 with TRBJ2-2; 13 positions agree with TRBD2. There are 16 residues in the CDR3. J lost 7 bases, V lost 3 bases, and 5 bases had no gene match. Germline loops: CDR1 PRHDT, CDR2 FYEKMQ (reference sequence). The CDR3 protein is CASSFWTSGRNGELFF. The CDR3 DNA reads TGTGCCAGCAGCTTTTGGACTAGCGGGAGAAACGGGGAGCTGTTTTTT.

The chain recombines TRBV19 with TRBJ2-7, with TRBD2 as a possible D gene (6 bases). The CDR3 has 15 residues. Trimming removed 0 bases from V and 6 bases from J, with 15 bases in between. Per the germline V gene, CDR1 is LNHDA and CDR2 is SQIVND (reference sequence). The CDR3 bases are TGTGCCAGTAGTATAGATTTTCGGGGGACGTCCGAGCAGTACTTC. This encodes CASSIDFRGTSEQYF.

The chain links TRBV7-6 to TRBJ2-7; a weak D match, TRBD2 (7 bases). The germline CDR1 and CDR2 sequences are SGHVS and FNYEAQ. The CDR3 contains 14 residues. Deletions cut 6 bases from V and 4 bases from J, with 16 bases between. The CDR3 DNA reads as TGTGCCAGCAGTTGGGCAGGGGAGGGATACGAGCAGTACTTC. Protein product: CASSWAGEGYEQYF.

This chain joins TRBV9 and TRBJ1-2; TRBD1 might be the D (6 bases). With 1 base removed from V and 5 bases from J, the gap between germline ends came to 12 bases. This CDR3 has 14 amino acids. The germline V gene has CDR1 SGDLS and CDR2 YYNGEE. The DNA for the CDR3 is TGTGCCAGCAGCGTAACGGACAGTACTTATGGCTACACCTTC. This gives the protein CASSVTDSTYGYTF.

The chain employs TRBV29-1 and TRBJ2-5; D ambiguous. Trimming removed 7 bases from V and 5 bases from J, with 17 bases in between. CDR1 and CDR2 from the germline V gene are SQVTM and ANQGSEA. CDR3 length: 13 amino acids. CDR3 sequence reads: CSAFRADMETQYF. Here the CDR3 DNA reads TGCAGCGCTTTCCGGGCCGACATGGAGACCCAGTACTTC.

The chain links TRBV7-6 to TRBJ2-1; TRBD2 is a possible D gene (5 bases). Germline V gene data show CDR1 as SGHVS and CDR2 as FNYEAQ. The CDR3 totals 17 residues. V gave up 4 bases and J gave up 0 bases, with 16 bases separating them. In nucleotides, the CDR3 is TGTGCCAGCAGCTCCGCGAGCATGGGGAGCTCCTACAATGAGCAGTTCTTC. As protein: CASSSASMGSSYNEQFF.

The V call is TRBV27, the J call TRBJ1-6; D is unclear. Trimming removed 7 bases at V and 5 bases at J, with 15 bases between. The length of the CDR3 is 15 residues. Germline assignment: CDR1 MNHEY and CDR2 SMNVEV (reference sequence). This CDR3 is CASTRTQGDNSPLHF. The CDR3, as DNA: TGTGCCAGCACTAGGACCCAAGGCGATAATTCACCCCTCCACTTT.

By frequency in the sample, this clone is medium-sized (0.01 to 0.1%). This chain uses TRBV5-5 with TRBJ1-1; tentative D call: TRBD1 (5 bases). CDR3 length: 14 residues. V was pared by 8 bases and J by 6 bases, with 20 bases between. Looked up from germline, CDR1 is SGHKS and CDR2 is YYEKEE (reference sequence). The CDR3 spells CARGARGLYPEAFF. CDR3 sequence (DNA): TGTGCCAGAGGGGCCAGAGGTCTTTATCCTGAAGCTTTCTTT.

The chain joins TRBV15 to TRBJ2-1, with TRBD2 matching over 13 bases. J lost 8 bases, V lost 1 base, and 5 bases had no gene match. Per the germline V gene, CDR1 is LNHNV and CDR2 is YYDKDF (reference sequence). The CDR3 is 16 amino acids. The CDR3 protein is CATSRGGLAGLDEQFF. In nucleotides, the CDR3 is TGTGCCACCAGCAGAGGGGGACTAGCGGGACTAGATGAGCAGTTCTTC. Full variable domain (remainder filled in from reference TRBV15 and TRBJ2-1): DAMVIQNPRYQVTQFGKPVTLSCSQTLNHNVMYWYQQKSSQAPKLLFHYYDKDFNNEADTPDNFQSRRPNTSFCFLDIRSPGLGDTAMYLCATSRGGLAGLDEQFFGPGTRLTVL.

As for this clone: The junction does not match germline at one end; this may be a read error. The chain couples TRBV10-3 to TRBJ2-7, with TRBD2 as a possible D gene (5 bases). Germline V CDR1 and CDR2: ENHRY, SYGVKD. The length of the CDR3 is 12 residues. This chain's CDR3 is CASSYSSGEQYF. As DNA, the CDR3 is TGTGCCAGCAGTTACTCGAGCGGCGAGCAGTACTTC.

By sample fraction, this clone is medium-sized. The chain couples TRBV19 to TRBJ2-7; perhaps D is TRBD1 or TRBD2 (6 bases each). Germline lookup yields CDR1 LNHDA and CDR2 SQIVND (reference sequence). Trimming cost V 4 bases and J 2 bases, with 15 bases left between them. CDR3 size: 15 residues. This CDR3 reads CASSTKQGGTYEQYF. CDR3 sequence (DNA): TGTGCCAGTAGTACAAAACAGGGAGGTACCTACGAGCAGTACTTC.